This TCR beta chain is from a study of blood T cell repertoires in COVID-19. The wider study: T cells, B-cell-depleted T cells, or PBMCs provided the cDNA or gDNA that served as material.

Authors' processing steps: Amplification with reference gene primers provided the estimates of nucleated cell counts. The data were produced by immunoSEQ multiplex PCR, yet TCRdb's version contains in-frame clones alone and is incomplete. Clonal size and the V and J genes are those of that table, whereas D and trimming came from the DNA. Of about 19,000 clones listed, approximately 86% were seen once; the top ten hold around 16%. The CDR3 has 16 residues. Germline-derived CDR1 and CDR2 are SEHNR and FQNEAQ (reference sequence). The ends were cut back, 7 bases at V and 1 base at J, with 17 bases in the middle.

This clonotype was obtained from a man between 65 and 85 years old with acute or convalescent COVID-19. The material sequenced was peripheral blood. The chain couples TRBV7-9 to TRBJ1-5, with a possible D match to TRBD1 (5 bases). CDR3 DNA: TGTGCCAGCACCAGACACCAGGGAGGGAGCAATCAGCCCCAGCATTTT. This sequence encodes CASTRHQGGSNQPQHF.